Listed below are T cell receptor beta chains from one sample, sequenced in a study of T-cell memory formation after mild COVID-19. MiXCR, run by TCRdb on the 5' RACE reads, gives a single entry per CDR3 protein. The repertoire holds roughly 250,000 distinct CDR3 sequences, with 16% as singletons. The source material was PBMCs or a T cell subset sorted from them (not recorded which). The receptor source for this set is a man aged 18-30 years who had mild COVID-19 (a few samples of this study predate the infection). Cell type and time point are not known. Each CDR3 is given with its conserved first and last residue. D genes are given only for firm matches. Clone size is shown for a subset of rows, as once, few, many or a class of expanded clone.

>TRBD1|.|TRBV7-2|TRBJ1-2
TGTGCCAGCAGCTTAGGAGGGACAGGGATCGGCTACACCTTC
CASSLGGTGIGYTF
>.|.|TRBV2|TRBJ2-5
TGTGCCAGCAGTGGATGGGAGACCCAGTACTTC
CASSGWETQYF
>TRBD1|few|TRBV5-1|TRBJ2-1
TGCGCCAGCAGCCCCGACAGGGTTTACAATGAGCAGTTCTTC
CASSPDRVYNEQFF
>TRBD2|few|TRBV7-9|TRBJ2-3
TGTGCCAGCAGACGGGGACTAGCGGGGCAAACAGATACGCAGTATTTT
CASRRGLAGQTDTQYF
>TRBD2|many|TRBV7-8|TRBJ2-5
TGTGCCAGCCGCCCGGGACTAGCGGGGGGTCAAGAGACCCAGTACTTC
CASRPGLAGGQETQYF
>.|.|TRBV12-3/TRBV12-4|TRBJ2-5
TGTGCCAGCAGTTTAGCGGTGAGGGGGATTGCCCAGTACTTC
CASSLAVRGIAQYF
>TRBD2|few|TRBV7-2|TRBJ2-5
TGTGCCAGCAGCTTCCCACTAGCGGGGGGATCAAAGACCCAGTACTTC
CASSFPLAGGSKTQYF
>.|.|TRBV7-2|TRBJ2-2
TGTGCCAGCCGCCGTCGGGACACCGGGGAGCTGTTTTTT
CASRRRDTGELFF
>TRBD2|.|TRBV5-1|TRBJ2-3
TGCGCCAGCAGCTTCGGCGGGGGTGTGGATACGCAGTATTTT
CASSFGGGVDTQYF
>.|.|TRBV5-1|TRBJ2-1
TGCGCCAGCAGCTGGGAGCGAAATGAGCAGTTCTTC
CASSWERNEQFF
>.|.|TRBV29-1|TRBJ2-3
TGCAGCGTTGAAATACAGGGAACAGATACGCAGTATTTT
CSVEIQGTDTQYF
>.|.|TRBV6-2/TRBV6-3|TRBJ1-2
TGTGCCAGCACTTCGTCCGGAGGGAACTATGGCTACACCTTC
CASTSSGGNYGYTF
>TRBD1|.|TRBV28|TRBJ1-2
TGTGCCAGCAGTTTAGGGGGACAGGGAAAAGTGGCCTTC
CASSLGGQGKVAF
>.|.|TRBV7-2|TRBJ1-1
TGTGCCAGCAGCCCGGCGGGGGGTGGGAACACTGAAGCTTTCTTT
CASSPAGGGNTEAFF
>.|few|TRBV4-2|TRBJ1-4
TGTGCCAGCAGCCAACCAGGGGCAGCTAATGAAAAACTGTTTTTT
CASSQPGAANEKLFF
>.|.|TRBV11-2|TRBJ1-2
TGTGCCAGCAGCTTAGACAGGGAGGATGGCTACACCTTC
CASSLDREDGYTF
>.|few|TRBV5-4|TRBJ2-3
TGTGCCAGCAGCTTGAACAAGGGGCGGGATACGCAGTATTTT
CASSLNKGRDTQYF
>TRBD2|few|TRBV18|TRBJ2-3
TGTGCCAGCTCACCTTTTAGCGGGAGCACAGATACGCAGTATTTT
CASSPFSGSTDTQYF
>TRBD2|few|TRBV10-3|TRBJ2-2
TGTGCCATCAGCGTTAGCGGGGCGAACACCGGGGAGCTGTTTTTT
CAISVSGANTGELFF
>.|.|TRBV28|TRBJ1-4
TGTGCCAGCAGTCGGGGGGGAAGAGATGAAAAACTGTTTTTT
CASSRGGRDEKLFF
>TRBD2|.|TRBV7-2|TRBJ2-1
TGTGCCAGCAGCACCCGGTGGCCTAGCGGGCAGAAGAATGAGCAGTTCTTC
CASSTRWPSGQKNEQFF
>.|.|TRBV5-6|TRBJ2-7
TGTGCCAGCAGACGGGACCTCACCGGAGAGCAGTACTTC
CASRRDLTGEQYF
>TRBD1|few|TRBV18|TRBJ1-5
TGTGCCAGCTCATCCAGGGACAGCGATCAGCCCCAGCATTTT
CASSSRDSDQPQHF
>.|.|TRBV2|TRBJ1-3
TGTGCCAGCAGTGACAGGGGCTCTGGAAACACCATATATTTT
CASSDRGSGNTIYF
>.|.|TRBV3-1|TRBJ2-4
TGTGCCAGCAGCCGCAGGTTAGCCAAAAACATTCAGTACTTC
CASSRRLAKNIQYF
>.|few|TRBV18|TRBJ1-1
TGTGCCAGCTCCTATACGACACAGCACATGAACACTGAAGCTTTCTTT
CASSYTTQHMNTEAFF